The clone carrying this T cell receptor beta chain was counted between two and nine times. This sample includes further DNA sequences coding for the same CDR3. This sample was included in a study of blood T cell repertoires in COVID-19. TCRdb's copy holds only in-frame clones and misses some; the assay was immunoSEQ multiplex PCR. Of approximately 260,000 clones listed, 90% are singletons. V gave up 0 bases and J gave up 4 bases, with 7 bases separating them. CDR1 MNHEY and CDR2 SVGAGI come from the germline V gene. The CDR3 totals 13 residues. The chain couples TRBV6-5 to TRBJ2-7, with D possibly being TRBD2 (6 bases). The sequence came from a woman aged 55 to 70 with COVID-19, enrolled during active disease. Specimen: peripheral blood. CDR3 nucleotide sequence: TGTGCCAGCAGTTACTCGGAGGGGTACGAGCAGTACTTC. The encoded protein is CASSYSEGYEQYF.